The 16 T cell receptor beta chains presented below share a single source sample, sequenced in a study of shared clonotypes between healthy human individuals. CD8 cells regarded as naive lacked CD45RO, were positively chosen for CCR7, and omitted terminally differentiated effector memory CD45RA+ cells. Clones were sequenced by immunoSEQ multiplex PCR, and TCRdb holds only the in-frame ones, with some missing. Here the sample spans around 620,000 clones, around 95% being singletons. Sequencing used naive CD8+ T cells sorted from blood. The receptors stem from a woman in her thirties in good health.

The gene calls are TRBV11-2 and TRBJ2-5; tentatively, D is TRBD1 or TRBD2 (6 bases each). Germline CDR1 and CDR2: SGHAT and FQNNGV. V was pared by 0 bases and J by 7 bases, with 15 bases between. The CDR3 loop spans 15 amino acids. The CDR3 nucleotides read TGTGCCAGCAGCTTAGACAGGGGATTGCGGGGGACCCAGTACTTC. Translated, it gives CASSLDRGLRGTQYF.

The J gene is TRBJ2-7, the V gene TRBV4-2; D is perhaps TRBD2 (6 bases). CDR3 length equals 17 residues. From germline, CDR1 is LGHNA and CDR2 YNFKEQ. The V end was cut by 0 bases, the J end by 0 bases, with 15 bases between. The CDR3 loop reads CASSQDRVADISYEQYF. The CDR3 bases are TGTGCCAGCAGCCAAGATCGGGTAGCGGACATCTCCTACGAGCAGTACTTC.

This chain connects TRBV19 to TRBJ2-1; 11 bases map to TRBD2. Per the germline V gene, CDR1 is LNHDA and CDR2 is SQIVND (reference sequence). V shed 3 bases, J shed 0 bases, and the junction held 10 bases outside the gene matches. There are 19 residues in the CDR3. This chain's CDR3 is CASSMASGRPSSSYNEQFF. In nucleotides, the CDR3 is TGTGCCAGTAGTATGGCTAGCGGGAGGCCTTCGAGCTCCTACAATGAGCAGTTCTTC. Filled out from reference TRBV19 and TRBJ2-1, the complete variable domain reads DGGITQSPKYLFRKEGQNVTLSCEQNLNHDAMYWYRQDPGQGLRLIYYSQIVNDFQKGDIAEGYSVSREKKESFPLTVTSAQKNPTAFYLCASSMASGRPSSSYNEQFFGPGTRLTVL.

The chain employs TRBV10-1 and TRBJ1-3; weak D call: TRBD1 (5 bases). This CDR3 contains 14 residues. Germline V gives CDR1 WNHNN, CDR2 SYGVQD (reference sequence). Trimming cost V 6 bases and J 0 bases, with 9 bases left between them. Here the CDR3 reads CASRGRDSGNTIYF. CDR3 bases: TGCGCCAGCAGAGGCAGGGACTCTGGAAACACCATATATTTT.

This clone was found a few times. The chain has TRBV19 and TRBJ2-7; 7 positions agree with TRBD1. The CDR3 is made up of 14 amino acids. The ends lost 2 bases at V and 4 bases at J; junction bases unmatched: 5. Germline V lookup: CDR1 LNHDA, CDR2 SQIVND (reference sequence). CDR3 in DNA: TGTGCCAGTAGTATATGGACAGGACCTTACGAGCAGTACTTC. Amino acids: CASSIWTGPYEQYF.

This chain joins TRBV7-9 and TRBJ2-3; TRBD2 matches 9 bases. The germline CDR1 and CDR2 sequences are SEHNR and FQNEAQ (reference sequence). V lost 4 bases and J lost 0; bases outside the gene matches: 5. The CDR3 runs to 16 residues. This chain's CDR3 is CASSSRLAASTDTQYF. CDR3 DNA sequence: TGTGCCAGCAGCTCCCGACTAGCGGCGAGCACAGATACGCAGTATTTT.

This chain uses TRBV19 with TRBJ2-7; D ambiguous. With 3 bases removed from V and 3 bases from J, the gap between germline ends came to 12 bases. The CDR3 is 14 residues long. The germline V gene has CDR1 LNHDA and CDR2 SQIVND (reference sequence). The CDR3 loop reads CASSMIPGGYEQYF. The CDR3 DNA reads TGTGCCAGTAGTATGATACCCGGCGGCTACGAGCAGTACTTC. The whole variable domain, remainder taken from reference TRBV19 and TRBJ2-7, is DGGITQSPKYLFRKEGQNVTLSCEQNLNHDAMYWYRQDPGQGLRLIYYSQIVNDFQKGDIAEGYSVSREKKESFPLTVTSAQKNPTAFYLCASSMIPGGYEQYFGPGTRLTVT.

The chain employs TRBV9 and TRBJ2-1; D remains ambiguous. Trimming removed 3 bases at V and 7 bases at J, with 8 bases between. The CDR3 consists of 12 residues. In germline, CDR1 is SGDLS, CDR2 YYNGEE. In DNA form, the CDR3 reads TGTGCCAGCAGCGGAGTGGGAAATGAGCAGTTCTTC. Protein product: CASSGVGNEQFF.

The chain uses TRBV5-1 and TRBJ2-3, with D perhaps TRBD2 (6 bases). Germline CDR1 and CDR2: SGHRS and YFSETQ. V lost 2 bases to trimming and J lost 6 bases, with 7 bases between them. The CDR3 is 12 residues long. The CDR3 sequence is CASSFLADTQYF. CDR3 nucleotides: TGCGCCAGCAGCTTTCTAGCGGATACGCAGTATTTT.

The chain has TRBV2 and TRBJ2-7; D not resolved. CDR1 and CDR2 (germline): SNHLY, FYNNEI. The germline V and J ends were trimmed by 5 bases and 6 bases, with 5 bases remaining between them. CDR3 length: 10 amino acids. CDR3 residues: CASSISEQYF. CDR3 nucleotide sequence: TGTGCCAGCAGTATATCCGAGCAGTACTTC.

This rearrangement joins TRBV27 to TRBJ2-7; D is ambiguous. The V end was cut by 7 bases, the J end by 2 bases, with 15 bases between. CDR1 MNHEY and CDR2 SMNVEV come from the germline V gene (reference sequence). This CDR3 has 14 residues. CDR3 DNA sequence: TGTGCCAGCATGGGCGTGGGGTACCCCTACGAGCAGTACTTC. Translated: CASMGVGYPYEQYF.

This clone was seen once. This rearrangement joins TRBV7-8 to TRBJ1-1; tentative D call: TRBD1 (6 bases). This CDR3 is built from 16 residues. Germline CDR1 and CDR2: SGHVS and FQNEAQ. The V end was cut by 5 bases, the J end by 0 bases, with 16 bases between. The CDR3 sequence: CASSPTGKLMNTEAFF. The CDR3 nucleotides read TGTGCCAGCAGCCCAACAGGGAAACTTATGAACACTGAAGCTTTCTTT.

CDR3 sequence (DNA): TGTGCCAGCAGCCCAGGGGCACCACCTGAAGCTTTCTTT. It encodes CASSPGAPPEAFF. J is TRBJ1-1 and V is TRBV9; tentatively, D is TRBD1 (6 bases). In germline, CDR1 is SGDLS, CDR2 YYNGEE. This CDR3 has 13 residues. V was cut by 4 bases and J by 6 bases, with 13 bases left in between.

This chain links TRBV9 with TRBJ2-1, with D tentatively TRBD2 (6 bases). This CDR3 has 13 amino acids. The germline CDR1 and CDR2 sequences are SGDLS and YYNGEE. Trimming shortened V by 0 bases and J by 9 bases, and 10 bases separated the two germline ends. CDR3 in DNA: TGTGCCAGCAGCGTAGGGGGAGGCAGTGAGCAGTTCTTC. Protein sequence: CASSVGGGSEQFF.

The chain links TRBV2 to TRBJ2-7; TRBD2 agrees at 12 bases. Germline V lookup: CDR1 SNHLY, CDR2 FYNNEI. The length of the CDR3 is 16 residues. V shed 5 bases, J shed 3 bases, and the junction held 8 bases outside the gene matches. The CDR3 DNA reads TGTGCCAGCAGTTACCCAGAGACTAGCGGGAGCTACGAGCAGTACTTC. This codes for CASSYPETSGSYEQYF.

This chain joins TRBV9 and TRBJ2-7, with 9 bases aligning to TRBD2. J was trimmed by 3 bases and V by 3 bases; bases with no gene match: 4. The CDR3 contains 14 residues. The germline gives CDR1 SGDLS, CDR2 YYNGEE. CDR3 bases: TGTGCCAGCAGCGGAGCGGGAGGAAACTACGAGCAGTACTTC. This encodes CASSGAGGNYEQYF.